This T cell receptor beta chain appears in the sequencing data of a study of CD8+ T cells in alopecia areata. Background on the study: The drug, oral tofacitinib, was given to treated patients at 5 to 10 mg twice daily. Dosing with tofacitinib proceeded for 6 to 18 months, followed by 6 months off drug.

Reverse transcribed after extraction, RNA yielded cDNA as the sequencing template. The data were produced by immunoSEQ multiplex PCR, yet TCRdb's version contains in-frame clones alone and is incomplete. The sample has about 69,000 clones, 60% seen once. Whole-study results and caveats: There were also resident alphabeta T cells of normal skin sequenced in scalp samples.

V dropped 5 bases and J dropped 6; count of bases not matched to a gene: 7. This CDR3 has 14 amino acids. The germline V gene has CDR1 LNHDA and CDR2 SQIVND (reference sequence). For this clone: Its antigen is unknown.

The sequence came from a human donor with alopecia areata. The chain combines TRBV19 with TRBJ1-5, with 7 bases identical to TRBD1. The starting material was CD8+ T cells sorted from blood, obtained at week 0. CDR3 sequence: CASSPGQDPQPQHF. CDR3 DNA sequence: TGTGCCAGTAGTCCTGGACAGGACCCTCAGCCCCAGCATTTT. The full variable domain, completed using reference TRBV19 and TRBJ1-5, is DGGITQSPKYLFRKEGQNVTLSCEQNLNHDAMYWYRQDPGQGLRLIYYSQIVNDFQKGDIAEGYSVSREKKESFPLTVTSAQKNPTAFYLCASSPGQDPQPQHFGDGTRLSIL.